These 25 T cell receptor beta chains came from one sample sequenced in a study of blood T cell repertoires in COVID-19 (TCRdb year 2020). Library preparation used the immunoSEQ multiplex PCR assay. The immuneACCESS repertoire file appears here via TCRdb, limited to in-frame rearrangements. These files lack a portion of the clones; in checked studies, under half of the deficit traces to unresolved V genes, and the cause of the others is not known. Present in this sample are 150,000 to 200,000 clones, around 87% of which were seen just once. The ten largest make up 9% to 12% of the sample. Source material: peripheral blood. The receptors derive from a woman between 70 and 85 years old with COVID-19, enrolled during active disease.

The gene calls are TRBV10-3 and TRBJ2-5, with TRBD1 identical over 7 bases. With 10 bases clipped from V and 2 bases from J, the junction kept 10 bases outside the gene matches. Germline V lookup: CDR1 ENHRY, CDR2 SYGVKD. The CDR3 has 14 amino acids. CDR3 sequence reads: CATSQGGQQETQYF. The DNA for the CDR3 is TGTGCCACCTCCCAAGGGGGACAGCAAGAGACCCAGTACTTC.

This clone was picked up a small number of times. The chain recombines TRBV7-9 with TRBJ1-2, with 9 bases matching TRBD1. This CDR3 is 17 amino acids long. The V and J ends lost 5 bases and 6 bases, in that order; junction bases with no gene match: 16. Germline CDR1 is SEHNR and CDR2 is FQNEAQ (reference sequence). The CDR3 nucleotides read TGTGCCAGCAGCCCCGGGGACAGGGTAAATTGGCGGAATGGCTACACCTTC. Its translation: CASSPGDRVNWRNGYTF.

CDR3 loop: CASSLAAGQVPLGYTF. In DNA form, the CDR3 reads TGCGCCAGCAGCTTGGCCGCTGGACAGGTCCCTCTTGGCTACACCTTC. The chain is built from TRBV5-1 and TRBJ1-2; 7 bases are a match to TRBD1. V was pared by 0 bases and J by 7 bases, with 12 bases of the junction left unmatched. Looked up from germline, CDR1 is SGHRS and CDR2 is YFSETQ. The CDR3 is made up of 16 amino acids.

This clone was observed a handful of times. The rearrangement uses TRBV28 and TRBJ1-4, with 9 bases identical to TRBD1. The CDR3 length is 13 residues. V was pared by 6 bases and J by 7 bases, with 3 bases of the junction left unmatched. Germline values: CDR1 MDHEN, CDR2 SYDVKM. CDR3 sequence: CASRGTGIEKLFF. The CDR3 DNA reads as TGTGCCAGCAGGGGGACAGGGATTGAAAAACTGTTTTTT.

V is TRBV6-6 and J is TRBJ1-6, with D possibly TRBD1 on 6 matching bases. Germline V gene lookup returns CDR1 MNHNY and CDR2 SVGAGI (reference sequence). Between the trimmed V and J ends, which lost 6 bases and 7 bases, there was a span of 16 bases. CDR3 length: 15 amino acids. The CDR3 loop is CASRTPGHVNSPLHF. CDR3 DNA: TGTGCCAGCAGAACCCCGGGACACGTAAATTCACCCCTCCACTTT.

The chain joins TRBV5-1 to TRBJ2-1, with D uncertain. From germline, CDR1 is SGHRS and CDR2 YFSETQ. The CDR3 covers 12 residues. V lost 1 base and J 5 bases, leaving 4 bases between the germline ends. This CDR3 is CASSLTNNEQFF. The CDR3 DNA reads TGCGCCAGCAGCTTGACAAACAATGAGCAGTTCTTC.

The chain recombines TRBV2 with TRBJ2-7; a possible D gene is TRBD1 (5 bases). Germline V gives CDR1 SNHLY, CDR2 FYNNEI. The CDR3 is 13 residues long. V was pared by 2 bases and J by 10 bases, with 15 bases between. The CDR3 spells CASSERGVTGQYF. CDR3 bases: TGTGCCAGCAGTGAAAGGGGTGTAACGGGCCAGTACTTC.

The chain combines TRBV10-3 with TRBJ2-3; D unresolved. V was cut by 0 bases and J by 2 bases, with 6 bases left in between. Per the germline V gene, CDR1 is ENHRY and CDR2 is SYGVKD. CDR3 length: 14 amino acids. CDR3 sequence reads: CAISESGNTDTQYF. In nucleotides, the CDR3 is TGTGCCATCAGTGAGTCGGGCAACACAGATACGCAGTATTTT.

The rearrangement links TRBV10-1 to TRBJ1-6, with 9 bases matching TRBD1. The CDR3 has 18 amino acids. Germline V gene sequence: CDR1 WNHNN, CDR2 SYGVQD (reference sequence). V gave up 7 bases and J gave up 1 base; unmatched junction bases: 11. CDR3 sequence: CASIGGQGVWSYNSPLHF. The CDR3 region has the DNA TGCGCCAGCATAGGGGGACAGGGTGTGTGGTCCTATAATTCACCCCTCCACTTT.

The rearrangement links TRBV2 to TRBJ2-7, with D perhaps matching TRBD1 (6 bases). The CDR3 contains 13 residues. CDR1 is SNHLY, CDR2 FYNNEI, per germline. Trimming stripped 6 bases from V and 6 bases from J, with 15 bases between. The CDR3 protein is CASRVGGLGEQYF. The CDR3 DNA sequence: TGTGCCAGCAGGGTAGGGGGTCTAGGCGAGCAGTACTTC.

The chain joins TRBV6-5 to TRBJ1-4; TRBD1 matches 10 bases. The CDR3 spans 15 residues. In germline, CDR1 is MNHEY, CDR2 SVGAGI. The V and J ends lost 4 bases and 5 bases, in that order; junction bases with no gene match: 4. The CDR3 region is CASSSRTGGNEKLFF. As DNA, the CDR3 is TGTGCCAGCAGTTCCAGGACAGGGGGGAATGAAAAACTGTTTTTT.

V usage is TRBV28 and J usage is TRBJ2-7, with 9 bases lining up with TRBD2. Trimming cost V 3 bases and J 5 bases; bases outside gene matches: 8. CDR1 and CDR2 (germline): MDHEN, SYDVKM. The CDR3 has 15 residues. The CDR3 loop is CASSLVTRGGDEQYF. The CDR3 nucleotides read TGTGCCAGCAGTTTGGTTACGCGGGGGGGGGACGAGCAGTACTTC.

The chain couples TRBV18 to TRBJ2-2, with D uncertain. CDR3 length equals 16 residues. V gave up 3 bases and J gave up 1 base, with 12 bases separating them. Germline CDR1 reads KGHSH; CDR2 reads LQKENI. In nucleotides, the CDR3 is TGTGCCAGCTCACCCTCCCCGGCAGGGAACACCGGGGAGCTGTTTTTT. This gives the protein CASSPSPAGNTGELFF.

The V call is TRBV3-1 (or the pseudogene TRBV3-2), the J call TRBJ2-1; D remains ambiguous. The CDR3 is 15 amino acids. V lost 0 bases and J 2 bases, leaving 8 bases between the germline ends. CDR1 is LGHDT and CDR2 is YNNKEL in the germline V gene (reference sequence). CDR3 in amino acids: CASSQDVVAYNEQFF. CDR3 in DNA: TGTGCCAGCAGCCAAGATGTAGTCGCCTACAATGAGCAGTTCTTC.

The J gene is TRBJ1-4, the V gene TRBV28; 9 bases map to TRBD1. Germline-derived CDR1 and CDR2 are MDHEN and SYDVKM. The V and J ends lost 3 bases and 7 bases, in that order; junction bases with no gene match: 6. The CDR3 has 15 residues. The CDR3 DNA follows: TGTGCCAGCAGTTTTCGACAGGGGGGGAGTGAAAAACTGTTTTTT. Amino acid sequence: CASSFRQGGSEKLFF.

This sequence joins TRBV18 and TRBJ1-1, with 8 bases matching TRBD1. In germline, CDR1 is KGHSH, CDR2 LQKENI. CDR3 length equals 14 residues. V trimming: 3 bases; J trimming: 11 bases; junction bases outside the gene matches: 11. In DNA, the CDR3 is TGTGCCAGCTCACCGGGCCGGCAGGGGGCGTTCGCTTTCTTT. It encodes CASSPGRQGAFAFF.

This clone was observed a single time. The CDR3 DNA follows: TGTGCCAGCAGCGTAACTGCATCTGGGGCCAACGTCCTGACTTTC. Amino acid sequence: CASSVTASGANVLTF. The chain couples TRBV9 to TRBJ2-6; D unclear. V lost 1 base, J lost 1 base, and 6 bases lay in between. CDR3 length: 15 amino acids. Per germline, CDR1 SGDLS and CDR2 YYNGEE.

The chain couples TRBV5-1 to TRBJ1-4; D is undetermined. V lost 7 bases and J lost 0, with 13 bases in between. This CDR3 comprises 15 residues. In germline, CDR1 is SGHRS, CDR2 YFSETQ. CDR3 in amino acids: CASQERTSTNEKLFF. The CDR3 nucleotides are TGCGCCAGCCAAGAGCGAACCTCAACTAATGAAAAACTGTTTTTT.

The chain joins TRBV19 to TRBJ1-4, with 7 bases matching TRBD1. Germline V gives CDR1 LNHDA, CDR2 SQIVND (reference sequence). Losses at the gene ends were 5 bases for V and 9 bases for J; bases not matched to a gene: 9. CDR3 length equals 14 residues. The CDR3 loop reads CASSPDRARQKLFF. The CDR3 DNA is TGTGCCAGTAGTCCTGACAGGGCCAGGCAAAAACTGTTTTTT.

The chain employs TRBV5-6 and TRBJ2-7; 7 bases are a match to TRBD1. This CDR3 is 16 amino acids long. Looked up from germline, CDR1 is SGHDT and CDR2 is YYEEEE. V was pared by 3 bases and J by 0 bases, with 9 bases of the junction left unmatched. CDR3 sequence reads: CASSSPRRGISYEQYF. CDR3 DNA: TGTGCCAGCAGCTCTCCCCGCAGGGGGATCTCCTACGAGCAGTACTTC.

This sequence joins TRBV4-1 and TRBJ2-1, with 12 bases matching TRBD2. The CDR3 length is 19 residues. After removal of 4 bases from V and 6 bases from J, the junction contained 16 bases not matched to a gene. Germline CDR1 and CDR2: MGHRA and YSYEKL. The CDR3 spells CASSLGLGLAGGPGNEQFF. CDR3 DNA sequence: TGCGCCAGCAGCCTCGGCTTGGGGCTAGCGGGGGGGCCGGGCAATGAGCAGTTCTTC.

This chain joins TRBV25-1 and TRBJ1-2; 7 bases line up with TRBD1. Germline CDR1 is MGHDK and CDR2 is SYGVNS. This CDR3 contains 14 residues. Losses at the gene ends were 5 bases for V and 0 bases for J; bases not matched to a gene: 3. Here the CDR3 reads CASSRQGPNYGYTF. The CDR3 DNA sequence: TGTGCCAGCAGTCGACAGGGCCCTAACTATGGCTACACCTTC.

This clone has more than one count but fewer than ten. This rearrangement joins TRBV18 to TRBJ2-5; 14 bases map to TRBD2. Germline V gene data show CDR1 as KGHSH and CDR2 as LQKENI. CDR3 length: 18 amino acids. V trimming: 4 bases; J trimming: 2 bases; junction bases outside the gene matches: 9. CDR3 nucleotide sequence: TGTGCCAGCTCACATGGACTAGCGGGGGGACCACTTCAAGAGACCCAGTACTTC. It specifies CASSHGLAGGPLQETQYF.

This clone came up once. The chain couples TRBV2 to TRBJ1-2; possible D gene TRBD1, 6 bases. Germline V CDR1 and CDR2: SNHLY, FYNNEI. Trimming cost V 7 bases and J 8 bases, with 17 bases left between them. This CDR3 is built from 13 residues. CDR3 DNA sequence: TGTGCCAGCAAACAGGGCTACTTAAGGGGCTACACCTTC. Encoded protein: CASKQGYLRGYTF.

This chain links TRBV24-1 with TRBJ2-3, with 8 bases that match TRBD1. CDR1 KGHDR and CDR2 SFDVKD come from the germline V gene. The CDR3 totals 15 residues. V shed 1 base and J 4 bases; nucleotides not matched to a gene: 3. CDR3: CATSDFLTGADTQYF. The CDR3, as DNA: TGTGCCACCAGTGATTTCCTGACAGGGGCAGATACGCAGTATTTT.